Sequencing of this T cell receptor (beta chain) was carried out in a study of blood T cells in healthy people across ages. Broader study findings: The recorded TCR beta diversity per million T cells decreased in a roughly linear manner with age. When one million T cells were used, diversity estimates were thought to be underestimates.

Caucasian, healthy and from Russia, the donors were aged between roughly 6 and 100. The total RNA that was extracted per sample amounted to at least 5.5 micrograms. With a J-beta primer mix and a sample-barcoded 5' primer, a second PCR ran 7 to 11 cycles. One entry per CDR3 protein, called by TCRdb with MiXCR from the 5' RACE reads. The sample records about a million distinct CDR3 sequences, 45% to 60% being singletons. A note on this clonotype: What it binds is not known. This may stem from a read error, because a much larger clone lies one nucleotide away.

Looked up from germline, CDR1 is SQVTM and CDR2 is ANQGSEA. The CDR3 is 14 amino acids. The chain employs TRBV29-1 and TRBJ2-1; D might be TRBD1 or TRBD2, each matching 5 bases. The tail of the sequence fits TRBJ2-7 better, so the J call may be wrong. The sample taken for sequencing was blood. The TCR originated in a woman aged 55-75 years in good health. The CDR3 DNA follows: TGCAGCGTTGCCGGGGCAGGGTCCTACAATGAGCAGTACTTC. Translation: CSVAGAGSYNEQYF.